The 14 T cell receptor beta chains in this list originate from one sample, sequenced in a study of blood T cell repertoires in COVID-19. Profiling relied on immunoSEQ multiplex PCR, and the TCRdb table lists in-frame clones only, not all of them. The sample has 200,000 or so clones, 88% seen once. Input material: PBMCs or T cells enriched from blood (not recorded which). The receptors here all came from a woman aged 25-40 years who had recovered from COVID-19.

This rearrangement joins TRBV5-4 to TRBJ2-7, with TRBD1 matching over 7 bases. The CDR3 spans 14 residues. In germline, CDR1 is SGHNT, CDR2 YYREEE (reference sequence). The V segment lost 7 bases and the J segment 6 bases; nucleotides outside the gene matches: 13. The CDR3: CASSHETGSREQYF. In DNA, the CDR3 is TGTGCCAGCTCCCACGAGACAGGGTCCCGCGAGCAGTACTTC.

The genes are TRBV7-2 and TRBJ2-1; 9 bases match TRBD2. V lost 7 bases, J lost 4 bases, and 11 bases stayed unmatched. Germline V gene lookup returns CDR1 SGHTA and CDR2 FQGNSA. The CDR3 loop spans 16 amino acids. CDR3 DNA sequence: TGTGCCAGCACCTCAAGAGGGACTAGCTCTTACAATGAGCAGTTCTTC. This gives the protein CASTSRGTSSYNEQFF.

The chain has TRBV9 and TRBJ1-5; 7 positions agree with TRBD1. J was trimmed by 2 bases and V by 3 bases; bases with no gene match: 2. Germline-derived CDR1 and CDR2 are SGDLS and YYNGEE. The CDR3 length is 14 residues. The CDR3 loop reads CASSETGGNQPQHF. The CDR3 nucleotides read TGTGCCAGCAGCGAAACAGGGGGCAATCAGCCCCAGCATTTT.

J is TRBJ2-5 and V is TRBV29-1, with 10 bases aligning to TRBD1. CDR1 is SQVTM, CDR2 ANQGSEA, per germline. V dropped 6 bases and J dropped 5; count of bases not matched to a gene: 9. The CDR3 extends over 14 amino acids. CDR3 DNA sequence: TGCAGCGTAAGCCGGGACAGGGGTTCGGAGACCCAGTACTTC. It translates to CSVSRDRGSETQYF.

Regarding this clone: The same CDR3 is also encoded by other DNA sequences in this sample. The genes are TRBV18 and TRBJ2-7; 8 positions agree with TRBD1. Losses at the gene ends were 3 bases for V and 3 bases for J; bases not matched to a gene: 4. The CDR3 contains 14 residues. CDR1 is KGHSH and CDR2 is LQKENI in the germline V gene. The CDR3 spells CASSPLGQGYEQYF. CDR3 nucleotide sequence: TGTGCCAGCTCACCTCTCGGACAGGGCTACGAGCAGTACTTC.

The chain joins TRBV6-5 to TRBJ1-1, with D possibly being TRBD1 (5 bases). CDR1 is MNHEY and CDR2 is SVGAGI in the germline V gene. Trimming stripped 2 bases from V and 1 base from J, with 8 bases between. This CDR3 spans 14 amino acids. As DNA, the CDR3 is TGTGCCAGCAGTTACCTCCAGGGGAACACTGAAGCTTTCTTT. Encoded protein: CASSYLQGNTEAFF.

This chain connects TRBV20-1 to TRBJ1-1, with no clear D. This CDR3 spans 11 amino acids. Per germline, CDR1 DFQATT and CDR2 SNEGSKA (reference sequence). V shed 3 bases and J shed 5 bases, with 7 bases lying between them. The CDR3 is CSARGRTEAFF. The CDR3, as DNA: TGCAGTGCTAGGGGCCGGACTGAAGCTTTCTTT.

The chain carries TRBV7-9 and TRBJ1-1; 7 nucleotides agree with TRBD1. Germline-derived CDR1 and CDR2 are SEHNR and FQNEAQ (reference sequence). The CDR3 sequence is 13 residues long. The V and J ends lost 4 bases and 4 bases, in that order; junction bases with no gene match: 3. CDR3: CASSSGTATEAFF. The CDR3 region has the DNA TGTGCCAGCAGCTCCGGGACAGCCACTGAAGCTTTCTTT.

This chain links TRBV7-8 with TRBJ1-1; 8 bases are a match to TRBD1. Germline assignment: CDR1 SGHVS and CDR2 FQNEAQ. Trimming at V came to 6 bases and at J to 2 bases, leaving 11 bases not matched to a gene. This CDR3 has 16 residues. CDR3 bases: TGTGCCAGCAGACAAGGACAGGGCCAATTTAACACTGAAGCTTTCTTT. It yields the protein CASRQGQGQFNTEAFF.

J is TRBJ1-2 and V is TRBV14; 8 nucleotides line up with TRBD1. The germline CDR1 and CDR2 sequences are SGHDN and FVKESK. Germline trimming cut 5 bases from V and 0 bases from J; bases unmatched to any gene: 5. The CDR3 runs 15 residues. The CDR3 DNA reads TGTGCCAGCAGCAAAACAGGGGGAGCTAACTATGGCTACACCTTC. This sequence encodes CASSKTGGANYGYTF.

The V gene is TRBV19, the J gene TRBJ2-3; TRBD2 agrees at 12 bases. Germline V lookup: CDR1 LNHDA, CDR2 SQIVND (reference sequence). With V trimmed by 4 bases and J by 6 bases, 11 bases remained unmatched. The CDR3 contains 17 residues. For the CDR3, the DNA is TGTGCCAGTAGTAGGGGCCCCCTAGCGGGGGGGTCGGATACGCAGTATTTT. Translation gives CASSRGPLAGGSDTQYF.

V gene TRBV19 combines with J gene TRBJ2-7; 9 bases align to TRBD2. Looked up from germline, CDR1 is LNHDA and CDR2 is SQIVND (reference sequence). After removal of 1 base from V and 2 bases from J, the junction contained 12 bases not matched to a gene. The CDR3 totals 18 residues. DNA of the CDR3: TGTGCCAGTAGTATAGTCGGAGCTCAGCGGGGGGATACCTACGAGCAGTACTTC. This gives the protein CASSIVGAQRGDTYEQYF.

This clone was observed a single time. This chain joins TRBV5-1 and TRBJ2-5; tentatively, D is TRBD1 (5 bases). Germline V gene sequence: CDR1 SGHRS, CDR2 YFSETQ. The V gene lost 4 bases and the J gene lost 3 bases, with 13 bases spanning the gap. CDR3 size: 14 residues. The CDR3 reads CASSVDSRKETQYF. The CDR3 DNA reads as TGCGCCAGCAGCGTCGACAGTAGGAAAGAGACCCAGTACTTC.

V gene TRBV7-2 combines with J gene TRBJ2-7; D is unresolved. The germline V gene has CDR1 SGHTA and CDR2 FQGNSA. The CDR3 is 11 amino acids. V lost 4 bases, J lost 7 bases, and 8 bases lay in between. The CDR3 is CASSSYLEQYF. Here the CDR3 DNA reads TGTGCCAGCAGCTCCTACTTGGAGCAGTACTTC.